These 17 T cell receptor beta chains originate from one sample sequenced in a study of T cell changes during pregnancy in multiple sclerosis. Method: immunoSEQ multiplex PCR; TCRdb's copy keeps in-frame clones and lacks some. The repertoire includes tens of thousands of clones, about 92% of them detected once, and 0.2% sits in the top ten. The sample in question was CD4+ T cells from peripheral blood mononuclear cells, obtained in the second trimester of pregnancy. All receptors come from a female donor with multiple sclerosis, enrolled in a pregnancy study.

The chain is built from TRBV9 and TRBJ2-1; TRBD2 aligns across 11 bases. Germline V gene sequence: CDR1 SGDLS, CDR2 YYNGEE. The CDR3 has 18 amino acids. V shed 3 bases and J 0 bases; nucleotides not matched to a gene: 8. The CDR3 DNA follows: TGTGCCAGCAGCGCCCCCACTAGCGGGAGAAGCTCCTACAATGAGCAGTTCTTC. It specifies CASSAPTSGRSSYNEQFF.

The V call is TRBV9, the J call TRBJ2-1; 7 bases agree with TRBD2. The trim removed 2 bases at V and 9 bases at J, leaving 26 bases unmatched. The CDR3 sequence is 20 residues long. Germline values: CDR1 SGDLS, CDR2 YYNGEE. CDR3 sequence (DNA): TGTGCCAGCAGCGTTTCCCCCGGGACTACGCTTAATGTGGGGTCAATTGAGCAGTTCTTC. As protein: CASSVSPGTTLNVGSIEQFF.

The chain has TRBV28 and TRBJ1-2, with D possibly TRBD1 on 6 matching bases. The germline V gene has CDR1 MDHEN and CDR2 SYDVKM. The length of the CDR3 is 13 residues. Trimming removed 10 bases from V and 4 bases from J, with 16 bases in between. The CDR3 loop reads CATGLGASYGYTF. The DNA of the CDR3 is TGTGCCACCGGCTTGGGGGCGAGCTATGGCTACACCTTC.

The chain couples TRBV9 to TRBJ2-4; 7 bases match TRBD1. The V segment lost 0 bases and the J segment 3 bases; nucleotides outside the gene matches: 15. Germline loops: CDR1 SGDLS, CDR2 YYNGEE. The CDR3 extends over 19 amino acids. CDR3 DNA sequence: TGTGCCAGCAGCGTAGCCCCACAGGGGCCCGTTGACCTCAAAAACATTCAGTACTTC. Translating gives CASSVAPQGPVDLKNIQYF.

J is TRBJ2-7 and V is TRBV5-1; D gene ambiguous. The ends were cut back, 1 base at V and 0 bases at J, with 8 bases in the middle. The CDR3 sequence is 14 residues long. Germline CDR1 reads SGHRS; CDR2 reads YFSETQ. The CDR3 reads CASSLRVSSYEQYF. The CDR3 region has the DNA TGCGCCAGCAGCTTGAGAGTTTCCTCCTACGAGCAGTACTTC.

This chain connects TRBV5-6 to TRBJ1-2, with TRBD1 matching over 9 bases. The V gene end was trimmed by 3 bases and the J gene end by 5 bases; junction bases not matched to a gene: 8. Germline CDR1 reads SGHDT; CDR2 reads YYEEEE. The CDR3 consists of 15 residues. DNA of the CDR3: TGTGCCAGCAGCTATGGGACAGGGAAGAGTTATGGCTACACCTTC. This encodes CASSYGTGKSYGYTF.

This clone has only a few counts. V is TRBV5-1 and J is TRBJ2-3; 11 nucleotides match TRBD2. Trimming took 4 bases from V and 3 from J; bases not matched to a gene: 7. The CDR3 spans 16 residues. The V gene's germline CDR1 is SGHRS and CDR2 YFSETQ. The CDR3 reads CASSRNSGGATDTQYF. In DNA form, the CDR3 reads TGCGCCAGCAGCCGCAATAGCGGGGGGGCAACAGATACGCAGTATTTT.

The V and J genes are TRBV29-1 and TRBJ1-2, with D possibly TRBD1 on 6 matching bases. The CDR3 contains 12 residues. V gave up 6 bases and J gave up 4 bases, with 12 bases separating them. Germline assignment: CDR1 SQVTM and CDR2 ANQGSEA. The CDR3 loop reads CSVKTGSYGYTF. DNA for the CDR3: TGCAGCGTAAAAACAGGGAGCTATGGCTACACCTTC. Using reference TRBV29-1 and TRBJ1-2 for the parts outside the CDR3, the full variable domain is SAVISQKPSRDICQRGTSLTIQCQVDSQVTMMFWYRQQPGQSLTLIATANQGSEATYESGFVIDKFPISRPNLTFSTLTVSNMSPEDSSIYLCSVKTGSYGYTFGSGTRLTVV.

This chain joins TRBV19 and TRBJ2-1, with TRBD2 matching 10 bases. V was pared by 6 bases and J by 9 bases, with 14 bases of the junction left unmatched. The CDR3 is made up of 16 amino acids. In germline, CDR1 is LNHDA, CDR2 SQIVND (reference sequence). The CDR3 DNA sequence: TGTGCCAGTAGCCCCCGGACTAGCGGCTCCCAGGGTGAGCAGTTCTTC. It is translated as CASSPRTSGSQGEQFF.

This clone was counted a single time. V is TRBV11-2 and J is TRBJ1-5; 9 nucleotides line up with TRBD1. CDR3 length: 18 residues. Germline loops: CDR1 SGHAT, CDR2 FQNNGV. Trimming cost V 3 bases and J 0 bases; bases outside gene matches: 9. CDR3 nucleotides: TGTGCCAGCAGCTTCGACGGGACAGGGAGACATAGCAATCAGCCCCAGCATTTT. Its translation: CASSFDGTGRHSNQPQHF.

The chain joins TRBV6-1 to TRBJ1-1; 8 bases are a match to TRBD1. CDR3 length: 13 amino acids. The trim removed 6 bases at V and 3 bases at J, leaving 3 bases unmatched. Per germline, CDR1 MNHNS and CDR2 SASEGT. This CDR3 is CASSGQGDTEAFF. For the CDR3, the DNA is TGTGCCAGCAGCGGACAGGGTGACACTGAAGCTTTCTTT.

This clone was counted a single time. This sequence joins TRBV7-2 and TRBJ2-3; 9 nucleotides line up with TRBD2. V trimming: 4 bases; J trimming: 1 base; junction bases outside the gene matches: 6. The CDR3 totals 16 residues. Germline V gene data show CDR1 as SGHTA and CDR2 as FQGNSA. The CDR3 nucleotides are TGTGCCAGCAGCTCGATTAGCGGGAGAGGCACAGATACGCAGTATTTT. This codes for CASSSISGRGTDTQYF.

The CDR3 region is CASGHGLSGEQFF. CDR3 nucleotide sequence: TGCGCCAGCGGCCACGGGCTCAGCGGGGAGCAGTTCTTC. This rearrangement joins TRBV5-1 to TRBJ2-1; weak D call: TRBD2 (6 bases). V lost 7 bases, J lost 10 bases, and 18 bases lay in between. CDR1 and CDR2 (germline): SGHRS, YFSETQ. CDR3 size: 13 residues.

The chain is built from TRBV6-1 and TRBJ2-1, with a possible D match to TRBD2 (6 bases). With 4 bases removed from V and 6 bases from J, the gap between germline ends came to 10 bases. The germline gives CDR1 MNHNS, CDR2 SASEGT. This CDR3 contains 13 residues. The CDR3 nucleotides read TGTGCCAGCAGTGTCTCCGGGGGCAATGAGCAGTTCTTC. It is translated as CASSVSGGNEQFF.

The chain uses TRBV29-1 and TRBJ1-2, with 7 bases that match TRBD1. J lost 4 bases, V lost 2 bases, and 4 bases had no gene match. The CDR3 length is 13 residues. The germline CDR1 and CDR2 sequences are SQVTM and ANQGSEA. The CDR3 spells CSVEKGDSYGYTF. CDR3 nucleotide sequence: TGCAGCGTTGAAAAGGGGGACAGCTATGGCTACACCTTC.

Here the CDR3 DNA reads TGTGCCAGCAGCCCCGTTTCGAGGGGGCTCACTCCCCAAGAGACCCAGTACTTC. Translation: CASSPVSRGLTPQETQYF. The chain joins TRBV5-6 to TRBJ2-5, with 7 bases fitting TRBD1. Germline CDR1 and CDR2: SGHDT and YYEEEE. Trimming at V came to 4 bases and at J to 1 base, leaving 16 bases not matched to a gene. This CDR3 region has 18 residues.

CDR3 in DNA: TGCGCCAGCAGTTCGAGACTAGCGGGAGCAGGAGATACGCAGTATTTT. It specifies CASSSRLAGAGDTQYF. The rearrangement uses TRBV10-1 and TRBJ2-3, with TRBD2 matching 12 bases. CDR1 is WNHNN and CDR2 is SYGVQD in the germline V gene (reference sequence). The CDR3 covers 16 residues. V gave up 5 bases and J gave up 5 bases; unmatched junction bases: 8.